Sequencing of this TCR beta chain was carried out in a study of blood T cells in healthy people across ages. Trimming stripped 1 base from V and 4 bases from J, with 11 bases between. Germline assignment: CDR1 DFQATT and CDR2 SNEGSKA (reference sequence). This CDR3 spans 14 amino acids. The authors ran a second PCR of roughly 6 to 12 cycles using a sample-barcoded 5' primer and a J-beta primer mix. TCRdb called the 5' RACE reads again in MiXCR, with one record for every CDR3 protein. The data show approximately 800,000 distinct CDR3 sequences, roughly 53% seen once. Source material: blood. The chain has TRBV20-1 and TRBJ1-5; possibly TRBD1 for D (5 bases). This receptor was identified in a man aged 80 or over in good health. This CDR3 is CSARVGGENQPQHF. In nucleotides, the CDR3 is TGCAGTGCTAGAGTGGGGGGGGAGAATCAGCCCCAGCATTTT.